This note documents a single TCR beta chain sequence. Its antigen is still unknown. The data were taken from a study of T cell responses to AZD1222 COVID-19 vaccine. Looking at the study overall: Researchers grouped second doses given at about 4 or about 12 weeks into one pool.

Clones were sequenced by immunoSEQ multiplex PCR, and TCRdb holds only the in-frame ones, with some missing. The sample has 90,000 to 150,000 clones, just over 90% seen once. Overall study results and limits: Seropositivity was recorded at baseline in only a handful of AZD1222 recipients. Most donors were white British, females outnumbered males, and clonal diversity was possibly underestimated.

There are 16 residues in the CDR3. The germline V gene encodes CDR1 MDHEN and CDR2 SYDVKM. V gave up 5 bases and J gave up 4 bases; unmatched junction bases: 13. The sequenced sample was peripheral blood, obtained on day 0 of AZD1222 vaccination. This TCR was recovered from an adult in good health. This sequence joins TRBV28 and TRBJ2-5, with 7 bases fitting TRBD1. The CDR3 sequence is CASSNRTGFRRETQYF. For the CDR3, the DNA is TGTGCCAGCAGTAATCGGACAGGCTTCAGGAGAGAGACCCAGTACTTC.